The 28 T cell receptor beta chains in this list originate from one sample, sequenced in a study of blood T cell repertoires in COVID-19. The method was immunoSEQ multiplex PCR; TCRdb's version includes in-frame clones alone and lacks a portion of them. The sample has 150,000 or so clones, roughly 85% seen once. What was sequenced was PBMCs or T cells enriched from blood (not recorded which). The origin of the receptors is a woman between 45 and 65 years old who had recovered from COVID-19.

The rearrangement uses TRBV30 and TRBJ1-5, with D perhaps matching TRBD1 (6 bases). CDR3 length: 12 amino acids. V gave up 1 base and J gave up 6 bases, with 7 bases separating them. Germline CDR1 reads GTSNPN; CDR2 reads SVGIG (reference sequence). CDR3 bases: TGTGCCTGGAGTGACAGGGTTCAGCCCCAGCATTTT. Its protein product is CAWSDRVQPQHF.

The J gene is TRBJ2-7, the V gene TRBV11-3, with 7 positions matching TRBD2. Germline V gene lookup returns CDR1 SGHNT and CDR2 YENEEA. V lost 6 bases to trimming and J lost 5 bases; unmatched junction nucleotides: 13. This CDR3 spans 15 amino acids. In nucleotides, the CDR3 is TGTGCCAGCAGTCGCCAGGGAGGGTTGGCTGACGAGCAGTACTTC. Its translation: CASSRQGGLADEQYF.

The CDR3 loop is CASSFQGDGTEAFF. CDR3 DNA sequence: TGTGCCAGCAGCTTTCAAGGGGATGGCACTGAAGCTTTCTTT. This sequence joins TRBV7-9 and TRBJ1-1; tentative D call: TRBD1 (5 bases). V lost 3 bases and J 4 bases, leaving 12 bases between the germline ends. The CDR3 totals 14 residues. Germline CDR1 and CDR2: SEHNR and FQNEAQ (reference sequence).

V is TRBV4-1 and J is TRBJ2-7; 8 bases agree with TRBD1. Per the germline V gene, CDR1 is MGHRA and CDR2 is YSYEKL. The CDR3 extends over 17 amino acids. Trimming took 0 bases from V and 7 from J; bases not matched to a gene: 14. CDR3 loop: CASSQDAQGAPALEQYF. The CDR3 DNA sequence: TGCGCCAGCAGCCAAGATGCTCAGGGGGCACCAGCCTTGGAGCAGTACTTC.

This sequence joins TRBV19 and TRBJ2-1; D is unresolved. Between the trimmed V and J ends, which lost 7 bases and 2 bases, there was a span of 9 bases. This CDR3 is built from 13 residues. Germline CDR1 reads LNHDA; CDR2 reads SQIVND (reference sequence). The DNA for the CDR3 is TGTGCCAGTACTTCCTACGCCTACAATGAGCAGTTCTTC. Translating gives CASTSYAYNEQFF. Full variable domain (rest looked up from reference TRBV19 and TRBJ2-1): DGGITQSPKYLFRKEGQNVTLSCEQNLNHDAMYWYRQDPGQGLRLIYYSQIVNDFQKGDIAEGYSVSREKKESFPLTVTSAQKNPTAFYLCASTSYAYNEQFFGPGTRLTVL.

The chain has TRBV5-1 and TRBJ2-1, with TRBD2 identical over 8 bases. The germline V gene has CDR1 SGHRS and CDR2 YFSETQ. The CDR3 sequence is 15 residues long. The trim removed 9 bases at V and 2 bases at J, leaving 10 bases unmatched. CDR3: CATPIAGGPYNEQFF. Written as DNA, the CDR3 is TGCGCCACCCCAATCGCGGGGGGTCCCTACAATGAGCAGTTCTTC.

The chain joins TRBV6-5 to TRBJ2-5; TRBD2 matches 7 bases. CDR1 MNHEY and CDR2 SVGAGI come from the germline V gene. The V gene end was trimmed by 1 base and the J gene end by 1 base; junction bases not matched to a gene: 6. This CDR3 region has 16 residues. CDR3 region: CASSYFSASGQETQYF. Written as DNA, the CDR3 is TGTGCCAGCAGTTACTTCTCGGCTAGCGGCCAAGAGACCCAGTACTTC.

This clone was observed once. The chain recombines TRBV28 with TRBJ1-5; 7 positions match TRBD1. After removal of 5 bases from V and 6 bases from J, the junction contained 13 bases not matched to a gene. Germline CDR1 reads MDHEN; CDR2 reads SYDVKM. The CDR3 is made up of 16 amino acids. DNA for the CDR3: TGTGCCAGCAGTCCAACCTTCGGACAGGCGGTTCAGCCCCAGCATTTT. Encoded protein: CASSPTFGQAVQPQHF.

This clone came up once. This chain links TRBV6-6 with TRBJ2-3, with D unclear. V gave up 6 bases and J gave up 0 bases, with 7 bases separating them. The CDR3 consists of 13 residues. Germline assignment: CDR1 MNHNY and CDR2 SVGAGI (reference sequence). The CDR3 region is CASRRSSTDTQYF. The CDR3 coding sequence is TGTGCCAGCAGACGGTCCAGCACAGATACGCAGTATTTT.

The chain employs TRBV10-3 and TRBJ1-1, with 7 bases aligning to TRBD1. The germline CDR1 and CDR2 sequences are ENHRY and SYGVKD. The CDR3 length is 13 residues. Trimming took 6 bases from V and 6 from J; bases not matched to a gene: 7. The CDR3 nucleotides read TGTGCCATCAGGATGGAGGGGGCCGCTGAAGCTTTCTTT. Protein product: CAIRMEGAAEAFF.

A single count supports this clone. The rearrangement joins TRBV4-1 to TRBJ2-1; 9 bases agree with TRBD2. The germline V gene has CDR1 MGHRA and CDR2 YSYEKL. Trimming at V came to 4 bases and at J to 0 bases, leaving 19 bases not matched to a gene. The CDR3 totals 21 residues. CDR3 region: CASSPGPTSGLLISSYNEQFF. The CDR3 coding sequence is TGCGCCAGCAGCCCCGGCCCGACTAGCGGACTACTAATTAGCTCCTACAATGAGCAGTTCTTC.

V gene TRBV13 combines with J gene TRBJ2-5, with 9 bases that match TRBD1. This CDR3 spans 13 amino acids. V shed 5 bases and J 4 bases; nucleotides not matched to a gene: 2. CDR1 is PRHDT, CDR2 FYEKMQ, per germline (reference sequence). CDR3 coding DNA: TGTGCCAGCAGCCAGGACAGGGGAGAGACCCAGTACTTC. Encoded protein: CASSQDRGETQYF. The variable domain in full, with the rest retrieved from reference TRBV13 and TRBJ2-5, is AAGVIQSPRHLIKEKRETATLKCYPIPRHDTVYWYQQGPGQDPQFLISFYEKMQSDKGSIPDRFSAQQFSDYHSELNMSSLELGDSALYFCASSQDRGETQYFGPGTRLLVL.

This clone was seen just once. The chain joins TRBV4-1 to TRBJ2-1, with 7 positions matching TRBD2. Germline CDR1 is MGHRA and CDR2 is YSYEKL. This CDR3 is 15 amino acids long. Trimming took 4 bases from V and 9 from J; bases not matched to a gene: 12. The CDR3, as DNA: TGCGCCAGCAGCCCCAGGGCGGCGGGAGTAAGTGAGCAGTTCTTC. As protein: CASSPRAAGVSEQFF.

The chain links TRBV6-5 to TRBJ2-3; D call uncertain. This CDR3 has 16 residues. Trimming took 0 bases from V and 2 from J, leaving 12 bases between them. The germline CDR1 and CDR2 sequences are MNHEY and SVGAGI. In DNA, the CDR3 is TGTGCCAGCAGTTACTCGAAGCGACCTTTCACAGATACGCAGTATTTT. Protein product: CASSYSKRPFTDTQYF.

The V call is TRBV19, the J call TRBJ1-5; D is unresolved. Germline loops: CDR1 LNHDA, CDR2 SQIVND (reference sequence). The CDR3 covers 12 residues. V lost 2 bases and J 4 bases, leaving 3 bases between the germline ends. For the CDR3, the DNA is TGTGCCAGTAGTATACTGAATCAGCCCCAGCATTTT. It translates to CASSILNQPQHF.

This rearrangement joins TRBV11-1 to TRBJ1-1, with 7 bases identical to TRBD1. Germline CDR1 is SGHAT and CDR2 is FQDESV (reference sequence). The CDR3 is 16 amino acids. After removal of 8 bases from V and 1 base from J, the junction contained 13 bases not matched to a gene. CDR3 sequence (DNA): TGTGCCAGCCCAAAGGGGGCGCGAGGTGGGAACACTGAAGCTTTCTTT. This gives the protein CASPKGARGGNTEAFF.

The chain has TRBV7-9 and TRBJ2-3; 12 nucleotides align to TRBD2. Trimming at V came to 5 bases and at J to 5 bases, leaving 8 bases not matched to a gene. Germline values: CDR1 SEHNR, CDR2 FQNEAQ (reference sequence). The CDR3 loop spans 16 amino acids. The CDR3 DNA reads as TGTGCCAGCAGCCGAGGGACTAGCGGGCTGCTAGATACGCAGTATTTT. Protein sequence: CASSRGTSGLLDTQYF.

The chain has TRBV10-1 and TRBJ2-1; 13 nucleotides align to TRBD2. This CDR3 comprises 15 residues. Trimming took 5 bases from V and 7 from J; bases not matched to a gene: 5. The germline gives CDR1 WNHNN, CDR2 SYGVQD (reference sequence). The CDR3 nucleotides are TGCGCCAGCAGTAAACTAGCGGGAGGGGTAAATGAGCAGTTCTTC. This codes for CASSKLAGGVNEQFF.

This clone was found a few times. The rearrangement uses TRBV30 and TRBJ1-2, with D unresolved. The germline V gene encodes CDR1 GTSNPN and CDR2 SVGIG (reference sequence). The CDR3 sequence is 14 residues long. V was trimmed by 2 bases and J by 4 bases, leaving 14 bases between them. The CDR3 sequence: CAWSTRLKIYGYTF. As DNA, the CDR3 is TGTGCCTGGAGTACCAGACTGAAGATCTATGGCTACACCTTC. The full variable domain, its missing parts supplied by reference TRBV30 and TRBJ1-2, is SQTIHQWPATLVQPVGSPLSLECTVEGTSNPNLYWYRQAAGRGLQLLFYSVGIGQISSEVPQNLSASRPQDRQFILSSKKLLLSDSGFYLCAWSTRLKIYGYTFGSGTRLTVV.

This clone has a handful of counts. The limits of the CDR3 on the DNA are not certain, so only TCRdb's listed CDR3 is given. This rearrangement joins TRBV28 to TRBJ1-6. From its first to its last residue, the CDR3 has 16 amino acids. Germline-derived CDR1 and CDR2 are MDHEN and SYDVKM. Here the CDR3 reads CASSSSESSYNSPLHF.

This rearrangement joins TRBV4-1 to TRBJ2-1; tentative D call: TRBD2 (5 bases). CDR3 size: 15 residues. The germline V gene has CDR1 MGHRA and CDR2 YSYEKL. V lost 8 bases, J lost 0 bases, and 14 bases lay in between. The CDR3 DNA follows: TGCGCCAGCGCCGGACTGCGAAGCTCCTACAATGAGCAGTTCTTC. Encoded protein: CASAGLRSSYNEQFF.

This chain joins TRBV11-3 and TRBJ2-1, with a possible D match to TRBD1 (6 bases). Germline V lookup: CDR1 SGHNT, CDR2 YENEEA. Trimming took 1 base from V and 0 from J, leaving 7 bases between them. This CDR3 comprises 15 residues. The CDR3 protein is CASSLGQASYNEQFF. DNA of the CDR3: TGTGCCAGCAGCTTAGGACAGGCCTCCTACAATGAGCAGTTCTTC. Complete variable domain (other parts from reference TRBV11-3 and TRBJ2-1): EAGVVQSPRYKIIEKKQPVAFWCNPISGHNTLYWYLQNLGQGPELLIRYENEEAVDDSQLPKDRFSAERLKGVDSTLKIQPAELGDSAVYLCASSLGQASYNEQFFGPGTRLTVL.

The J gene is TRBJ2-5, the V gene TRBV19; 8 bases are a match to TRBD2. From germline, CDR1 is LNHDA and CDR2 SQIVND (reference sequence). The CDR3 totals 15 residues. V lost 3 bases to trimming and J lost 5 bases; unmatched junction nucleotides: 8. The CDR3 bases are TGTGCCAGTAGTATTACCGGGGGGGCTAAGGAGACCCAGTACTTC. It translates to CASSITGGAKETQYF.

This chain joins TRBV28 and TRBJ1-4; 8 nucleotides align to TRBD1. Germline values: CDR1 MDHEN, CDR2 SYDVKM. The ends lost 4 bases at V and 7 bases at J; junction bases unmatched: 11. The CDR3 runs 16 residues. Here the CDR3 DNA reads TGTGCCAGCAGTTCCTTCGGGACAGGCACCTTTGAAAAACTGTTTTTT. The encoded protein is CASSSFGTGTFEKLFF. The full variable domain, rest sourced from reference TRBV28 and TRBJ1-4, is DVKVTQSSRYLVKRTGEKVFLECVQDMDHENMFWYRQDPGLGLRLIYFSYDVKMKEKGDIPEGYSVSREKKERFSLILESASTNQTSMYLCASSSFGTGTFEKLFFGSGTQLSVL.

This chain links TRBV9 with TRBJ1-2; D is perhaps TRBD1 (6 bases). Germline V lookup: CDR1 SGDLS, CDR2 YYNGEE. CDR3 length: 14 residues. V was cut by 4 bases and J by 4 bases, with 14 bases left in between. In nucleotides, the CDR3 is TGTGCCAGCAGCCCAGGACAGCCTTCCTATGGCTACACCTTC. Protein sequence: CASSPGQPSYGYTF.

The gene calls are TRBV11-3 and TRBJ2-3, with TRBD1 matching over 8 bases. This CDR3 spans 17 amino acids. Trimming at V came to 5 bases and at J to 2 bases, leaving 12 bases not matched to a gene. Germline V gives CDR1 SGHNT, CDR2 YENEEA. CDR3 DNA sequence: TGTGCCAGCAGCCCCGGGACAGGCCATATGGCCACAGATACGCAGTATTTT. Amino acid sequence: CASSPGTGHMATDTQYF.

The chain joins TRBV7-3 to TRBJ1-1; 8 positions agree with TRBD1. Unmatched junction bases numbered 5, after V lost 5 bases and J lost 3 bases. This CDR3 has 14 residues. Per germline, CDR1 SGHTA and CDR2 FQGTGA. The CDR3 sequence is CASSTQGVHTEAFF. As DNA, the CDR3 is TGTGCCAGCAGCACACAGGGGGTTCACACTGAAGCTTTCTTT. The variable domain in full, with the rest retrieved from reference TRBV7-3 and TRBJ1-1, is GAGVSQTPSNKVTEKGKYVELRCDPISGHTALYWYRQSLGQGPEFLIYFQGTGAADDSGLPNDRFFAVRPEGSVSTLKIQRTERGDSAVYLCASSTQGVHTEAFFGQGTRLTVV.

The chain joins TRBV11-2 to TRBJ2-3; 10 bases agree with TRBD2. The CDR3 loop spans 16 amino acids. V lost 5 bases and J lost 5; bases outside the gene matches: 10. Germline CDR1 and CDR2: SGHAT and FQNNGV. The CDR3 here is CASSQIPSGRVDTQYF. For the CDR3, the DNA is TGTGCCAGCAGCCAGATTCCTAGCGGGAGAGTAGATACGCAGTATTTT.